These 28 T cell receptor beta chains came from one sample sequenced in a study of blood T cells in healthy people across ages. The use of a sample-barcoded 5' primer and a J-beta primer mix characterized a second PCR of roughly 6 to 11 cycles. Via MiXCR, TCRdb re-called the 5' RACE reads, giving one row per CDR3 protein. The sample has hundreds of thousands of distinct CDR3 sequences; about 25% are singletons. The same sample was also used in a study of T cells of mothers and their children.

Sequencing was carried out using blood. The receptors derive from a boy between 10 and 17 years old in good health.

The V gene is TRBV2, the J gene TRBJ1-2, with 7 positions matching TRBD1. CDR1 is SNHLY, CDR2 FYNNEI, per germline. This CDR3 contains 14 residues. The junction had 12 bases not matched to a gene; V was cut back by 6 bases and J by 8 bases. The CDR3 region is CASSPGGTQQGYTF. The CDR3 coding sequence is TGTGCCAGCAGCCCAGGGGGGACCCAGCAGGGCTACACCTTC.

This clonotype occurred a few times. One junction end does not reproduce the germline sequence, and a read error may be involved. The V call is TRBV9, the J call TRBJ2-1, with D maybe TRBD1 (7 bases). The CDR3 is 17 residues long. Germline values: CDR1 SGDLS, CDR2 YYNGEE. The CDR3 region has the DNA TGTGCCTGCAGCGGAGACAGGGTCACGGGAGACAACAATGAGCAGTTCTTC. Translating it yields CACSGDRVTGDNNEQFF. The full variable domain, in which reference TRBV9 and TRBJ2-1 provide the parts outside the CDR3, is DSGVTQTPKHLITATGQRVTLRCSPRSGDLSVYWYQQSLDQGLQFLIQYYNGEERAKGNILERFSAQQFPDLHSELNLSSLELGDSALYFCACSGDRVTGDNNEQFFGPGTRLTVL.

This clonotype came up a few times. The V call is TRBV6-1, the J call TRBJ1-1; D is undetermined. CDR1 MNHNS and CDR2 SASEGT come from the germline V gene. V lost 1 base, J lost 1 base, and 7 bases lay in between. CDR3 length: 14 residues. CDR3 in DNA: TGTGCCAGCAGTGAAGACGGAGGGAACACTGAAGCTTTCTTT. Protein product: CASSEDGGNTEAFF.

The V gene is TRBV6-2 or TRBV6-3, the J gene TRBJ2-5, with TRBD2 as a possible D gene (6 bases). Per the germline V gene, CDR1 is MNHEY and CDR2 is SVGEGT. The CDR3 is 16 amino acids. V was pared by 2 bases and J by 3 bases, with 16 bases between. CDR3 protein: CASSYPPTWGEETQYF. The CDR3 nucleotides are TGTGCCAGCAGTTACCCCCCTACTTGGGGGGAAGAGACCCAGTACTTC.

The V and J genes are TRBV7-3 and TRBJ2-1, with TRBD2 matching 10 bases. With 6 bases clipped from V and 7 bases from J, the junction kept 9 bases outside the gene matches. The CDR3 extends over 15 amino acids. CDR1 is SGHTA and CDR2 is FQGTGA in the germline V gene. CDR3 DNA sequence: TGTGCCAGCAGGGCTAGCGGGAGTTACGTAAATGAGCAGTTCTTC. Translation gives CASRASGSYVNEQFF.

The chain links TRBV10-3 to TRBJ2-7; D is unresolved. Germline V gives CDR1 ENHRY, CDR2 SYGVKD. V was pared by 0 bases and J by 0 bases, with 9 bases between. The CDR3 totals 15 residues. The CDR3: CAISESNGPSYEQYF. The CDR3 DNA is TGTGCCATCAGTGAGTCCAACGGACCCTCCTACGAGCAGTACTTC.

In its sample, this clonotype was seen a few times. The CDR3 reads CASRNRGEQYF. CDR3 bases: TGTGCCAGCAGGAACAGAGGCGAGCAGTACTTC. The chain joins TRBV12-3 or TRBV12-4 to TRBJ2-7; the D is unclear. Trimming shortened V by 6 bases and J by 6 bases, and 9 bases separated the two germline ends. The CDR3 totals 11 residues.

V usage is TRBV5-1 and J usage is TRBJ2-2; 10 bases line up with TRBD2. Germline V gene sequence: CDR1 SGHRS, CDR2 YFSETQ. V shed 0 bases, J shed 3 bases, and the junction held 5 bases outside the gene matches. The CDR3 has 17 residues. This chain's CDR3 is CASSLEWTSGYTGELFF. The CDR3 region has the DNA TGCGCCAGCAGCTTGGAGTGGACTAGCGGCTACACCGGGGAGCTGTTTTTT.

Comment on this clonotype: The junction shows a germline mismatch at one end, possibly a read error. The chain combines TRBV11-3 with TRBJ2-4, with TRBD2 as a possible D gene (5 bases). CDR3 length: 15 residues. Germline V gives CDR1 SGHNT, CDR2 YENEEA. The CDR3 DNA sequence: TGTGCCAGCAGCTTTCGGGTTCTAGCCAAAAACATTCGGTACTTC. Amino acid sequence: CASSFRVLAKNIRYF.

The chain uses TRBV20-1 and TRBJ1-1; unclear D gene. This CDR3 spans 14 amino acids. Trimming took 1 base from V and 4 from J, leaving 13 bases between them. Looked up from germline, CDR1 is DFQATT and CDR2 is SNEGSKA (reference sequence). The CDR3 DNA is TGCAGTGCTAGAGTTGGGGATATGGGCACTGAAGCTTTCTTT. This codes for CSARVGDMGTEAFF.

This clonotype has at least ten counts. The germline gene is not matched at one end of the junction; a read error may be the cause. J is TRBJ2-1 and V is TRBV7-7, with D perhaps TRBD2 (6 bases). The CDR3 has 13 residues. CDR1 and CDR2 (germline): SSHAT, FNYEAQ (reference sequence). For the CDR3, the DNA is TGTGCTAGCAGCACCGCCGGGAGCAATGAGCAGTTCTTC. It encodes CASSTAGSNEQFF. Filled out from reference TRBV7-7 and TRBJ2-1, the complete variable domain reads GAGVSQSPRYKVTKRGQDVTLRCDPISSHATLYWYQQALGQGPEFLTYFNYEAQPDKSGLPSDRFSAERPEGSISTLTIQRTEQRDSAMYRCASSTAGSNEQFFGPGTRLTVL.

This clonotype was counted only a few times. V usage is TRBV5-5 and J usage is TRBJ2-5; D unresolved. Near its end, the DNA agrees better with TRBJ2-7, so the J call may be wrong. The CDR3 has 15 residues. Germline V gene sequence: CDR1 SGHKS, CDR2 YYEKEE (reference sequence). CDR3 residues: CASSLLMDSSYEQYF. Here the CDR3 DNA reads TGTGCCAGCAGCCTTCTCATGGATAGCTCCTACGAGCAGTACTTC.

The table lists this clonotype with a few counts. The rearrangement uses TRBV3-1 and TRBJ1-4; D gene uncertain. V was cut by 1 base and J by 8 bases, with 8 bases left in between. The germline gives CDR1 LGHDT, CDR2 YNNKEL (reference sequence). This CDR3 is 13 amino acids long. CDR3 sequence: CASSQGGHEKLFF. CDR3 bases: TGTGCCAGCAGCCAAGGGGGTCACGAAAAACTGTTTTTT.

The chain links TRBV14 to TRBJ1-4; no clear D gene. V lost 5 bases, J lost 10 bases, and 20 bases lay in between. Germline lookup yields CDR1 SGHDN and CDR2 FVKESK. The CDR3 has 15 amino acids. CDR3 amino acids: CASSARAENGVKLFF. Written as DNA, the CDR3 is TGTGCCAGCAGCGCCCGGGCCGAAAATGGAGTAAAACTGTTTTTT.

The CDR3 region is CATQTGQGPYEQYF. CDR3 DNA sequence: TGTGCCACGCAGACGGGACAGGGTCCCTACGAGCAGTACTTC. The chain joins TRBV7-2 to TRBJ2-7; TRBD1 matches 9 bases. The CDR3 is made up of 14 amino acids. The germline CDR1 and CDR2 sequences are SGHTA and FQGNSA. V lost 10 bases to trimming and J lost 2 bases; unmatched junction nucleotides: 9. Supplemented by reference TRBV7-2 and TRBJ2-7, the full variable domain reads GAGVSQSPSNKVTEKGKDVELRCDPISGHTALYWYRQSLGQGLEFLIYFQGNSAPDKSGLPSDRFSAERTGGSVSTLTIQRTQQEDSAVYLCATQTGQGPYEQYFGPGTRLTVT.

This clonotype was counted only a few times. The chain couples TRBV5-6 to TRBJ1-4; weak D call: TRBD1 (5 bases). V was trimmed by 4 bases and J by 6 bases, leaving 19 bases between them. The CDR3 runs 16 residues. Germline V lookup: CDR1 SGHDT, CDR2 YYEEEE. The CDR3 sequence is CASSRPSGEEDEKLFF. CDR3 in DNA: TGTGCCAGCAGCCGGCCATCGGGGGAGGAGGATGAAAAACTGTTTTTT.

The chain employs TRBV11-2 and TRBJ2-1; TRBD2 aligns across 12 bases. The CDR3 totals 15 residues. V was clipped by 6 bases and J by 6 bases; unmatched bases: 6. Germline V gene data show CDR1 as SGHAT and CDR2 as FQNNGV. The CDR3 nucleotides read TGTGCCAGCAGATGGACTAGCGGGGACGTCAATGAGCAGTTCTTC. Protein product: CASRWTSGDVNEQFF.

This clonotype turned up a few times. The chain has TRBV10-3 and TRBJ2-1; 7 bases align to TRBD2. The CDR3 loop spans 16 amino acids. Looked up from germline, CDR1 is ENHRY and CDR2 is SYGVKD. Trimming at V came to 3 bases and at J to 2 bases, leaving 7 bases not matched to a gene. The CDR3 protein is CAISDPNGGTYNEQFF. CDR3 in DNA: TGTGCCATCAGTGACCCCAACGGGGGGACCTACAATGAGCAGTTCTTC.

This clonotype was detected many times. The rearrangement uses TRBV29-1 and TRBJ2-7, with D perhaps matching TRBD2 (6 bases). Between the trimmed V and J ends, which lost 5 bases and 2 bases, there was a span of 10 bases. Looked up from germline, CDR1 is SQVTM and CDR2 is ANQGSEA. The CDR3 runs to 12 residues. CDR3 residues: CSVLRGTYEQYF. CDR3 nucleotides: TGCAGCGTTCTTCGCGGGACCTACGAGCAGTACTTC.

The CDR3 here is CASSSTPWAGGNEQYF. CDR3 coding DNA: TGTGCCAGCAGCTCTACCCCCTGGGCGGGAGGCAACGAGCAGTACTTC. The chain is built from TRBV7-2 and TRBJ2-7; 8 nucleotides line up with TRBD2. The CDR3 length is 16 residues. V lost 4 bases to trimming and J lost 5 bases; unmatched junction nucleotides: 13. CDR1 SGHTA and CDR2 FQGNSA come from the germline V gene.

For the CDR3, the DNA is TGTGCCAGCAGTTACGGTCTAGCGTCGGGCGAGCAGTACTTC. As protein: CASSYGLASGEQYF. The chain is built from TRBV6-5 and TRBJ2-7; perhaps TRBD2 as D (6 bases). Germline V lookup: CDR1 MNHEY, CDR2 SVGAGI. Trimming removed 2 bases at V and 6 bases at J, with 14 bases between. The CDR3 sequence is 14 residues long.

The chain couples TRBV28 to TRBJ2-1; D assignment may be TRBD1 or TRBD2 (5 bases each). From germline, CDR1 is MDHEN and CDR2 SYDVKM. V was shortened by 5 bases and J by 0 bases, with 14 bases between the two germline ends. CDR3 length: 16 residues. The CDR3 DNA is TGTGCCAGCAGTACCCCGGGGACCAGCTCCTACAATGAGCAGTTCTTC. Protein product: CASSTPGTSSYNEQFF.

This clonotype was picked up a small number of times. The CDR3 DNA is TGTGCCAGCAGTGGAGCTGTGCTCTACACCGGGGAGCTGTTTTTT. Protein sequence: CASSGAVLYTGELFF. V gene TRBV2 combines with J gene TRBJ2-2; unclear D gene. Germline CDR1 SNHLY, CDR2 FYNNEI. Trimming took off 4 bases at V and 3 bases at J, with 12 bases between the two ends. CDR3 length: 15 residues. Based on the CDR3 plus reference TRBV2 and TRBJ2-2, the full variable domain is EPEVTQTPSHQVTQMGQEVILRCVPISNHLYFYWYRQILGQKVEFLVSFYNNEISEKSEIFDDQFSVERPDGSNFTLKIRSTKLEDSAMYFCASSGAVLYTGELFFGEGSRLTVL.

The table lists this clonotype with a few counts. The chain has TRBV3-1 and TRBJ2-1; D gene uncertain. V lost 3 bases and J lost 0, with 18 bases in between. Germline CDR1 reads LGHDT; CDR2 reads YNNKEL (reference sequence). The CDR3 spans 18 residues. The CDR3 sequence: CASSHRRGVSSSYNEQFF. For the CDR3, the DNA is TGTGCCAGCAGCCACCGCCGTGGGGTTTCGAGCTCCTACAATGAGCAGTTCTTC.

The chain couples TRBV10-3 to TRBJ2-5; no clear D gene. Looked up from germline, CDR1 is ENHRY and CDR2 is SYGVKD. The length of the CDR3 is 12 residues. V shed 3 bases and J shed 4 bases, with 6 bases lying between them. The CDR3 DNA sequence: TGTGCCATCAGTGATGGGTCAGAGACCCAGTACTTC. Its translation is CAISDGSETQYF.

This clonotype has more than one count but fewer than ten. The V and J genes are TRBV5-5 and TRBJ1-4; TRBD1 is a possible D gene (6 bases). CDR3 length equals 15 residues. The germline V and J ends were trimmed by 3 bases and 8 bases, with 17 bases remaining between them. Germline-derived CDR1 and CDR2 are SGHKS and YYEKEE (reference sequence). The CDR3 is CASSWAGEGEEKLFF. CDR3 coding DNA: TGTGCCAGCAGCTGGGCAGGGGAAGGCGAAGAAAAACTGTTTTTT.

This clonotype was counted only a few times. V is TRBV19 and J is TRBJ1-2, with TRBD1 identical over 9 bases. V lost 6 bases, J lost 7 bases, and 12 bases stayed unmatched. The V gene's germline CDR1 is LNHDA and CDR2 SQIVND (reference sequence). The CDR3 spans 15 residues. The CDR3 here is CASRAPGQGFVGYTF. The CDR3 nucleotides read TGTGCCAGTAGGGCCCCGGGACAGGGTTTCGTTGGCTACACCTTC. The whole variable domain, remainder taken from reference TRBV19 and TRBJ1-2, is DGGITQSPKYLFRKEGQNVTLSCEQNLNHDAMYWYRQDPGQGLRLIYYSQIVNDFQKGDIAEGYSVSREKKESFPLTVTSAQKNPTAFYLCASRAPGQGFVGYTFGSGTRLTVV.

This clonotype was observed a few times. This sequence joins TRBV10-3 and TRBJ2-2, with TRBD2 as a possible D gene (6 bases). This CDR3 comprises 13 residues. V was shortened by 7 bases and J by 5 bases, with 11 bases between the two germline ends. Per the germline V gene, CDR1 is ENHRY and CDR2 is SYGVKD. In nucleotides, the CDR3 is TGTGCCATCACGGGGGTCGGAACCGGGGAGCTGTTTTTT. Its translation: CAITGVGTGELFF.